The text below deals with one T cell receptor (beta chain). Original handling: Researchers report that nucleated cell counts were estimated from reference gene primer amplification. Sequenced by immunoSEQ multiplex PCR; TCRdb stores in-frame clones only, minus some. That table gives V, J and clone size, and the DNA gave D and trimming. The top ten hold approximately 4% of the sample, which has about 140,000 clones, more than 65% seen once. CDR3 length: 13 residues. V was cut by 3 bases and J by 2 bases, with 7 bases left in between. The sample is drawn from a study of blood T cell repertoires in COVID-19. For the study at large: Whether acute or convalescent, the COVID-19 samples came from the United States, Italy and Spain. Sample material is recorded as cDNA or gDNA derived from T cells, B-cell-depleted T cells, or PBMCs.

V and J are TRBV12-3 or TRBV12-4 and TRBJ1-1; the D is unclear. The sample was peripheral blood. The clonotype was recovered from a woman aged 55-70 years with acute or convalescent COVID-19. DNA of the CDR3: TGTGCCAGCAGTTTTGTAGCTAACACTGAAGCTTTCTTT. Protein product: CASSFVANTEAFF.